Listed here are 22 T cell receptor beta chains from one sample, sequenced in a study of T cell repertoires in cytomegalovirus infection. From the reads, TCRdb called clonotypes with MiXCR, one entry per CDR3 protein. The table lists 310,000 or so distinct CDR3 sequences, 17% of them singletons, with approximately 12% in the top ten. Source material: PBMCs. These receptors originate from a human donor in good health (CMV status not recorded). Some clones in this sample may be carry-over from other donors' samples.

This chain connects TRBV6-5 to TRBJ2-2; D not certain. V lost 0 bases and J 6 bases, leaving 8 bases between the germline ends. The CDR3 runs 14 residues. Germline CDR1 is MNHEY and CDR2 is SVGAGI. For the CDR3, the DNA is TGTGCCAGCAGTTACTCCATGGGTTCCGGGGAGCTGTTTTTT. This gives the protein CASSYSMGSGELFF.

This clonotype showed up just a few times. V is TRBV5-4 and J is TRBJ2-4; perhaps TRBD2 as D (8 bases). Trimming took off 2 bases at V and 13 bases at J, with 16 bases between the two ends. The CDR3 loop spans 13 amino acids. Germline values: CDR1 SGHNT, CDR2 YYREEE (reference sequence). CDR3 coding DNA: TGTGCCAGCAGCTTCGGGACAGCGGGGGACCAGTACTTC. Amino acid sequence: CASSFGTAGDQYF.

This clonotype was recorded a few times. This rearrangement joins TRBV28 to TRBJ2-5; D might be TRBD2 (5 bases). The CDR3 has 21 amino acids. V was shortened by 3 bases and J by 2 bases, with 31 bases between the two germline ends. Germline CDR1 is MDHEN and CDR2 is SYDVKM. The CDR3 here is CASSLSVWRSIGEKLQETQYF. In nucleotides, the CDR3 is TGTGCCAGCAGTTTGTCGGTTTGGAGGTCAATTGGCGAGAAACTTCAAGAGACCCAGTACTTC.

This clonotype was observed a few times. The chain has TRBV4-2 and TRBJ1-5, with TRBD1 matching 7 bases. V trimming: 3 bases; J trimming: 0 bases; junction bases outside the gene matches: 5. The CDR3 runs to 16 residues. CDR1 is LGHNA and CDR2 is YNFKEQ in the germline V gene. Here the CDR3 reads CASSQWGQPSNQPQHF. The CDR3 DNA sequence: TGTGCCAGCAGCCAGTGGGGACAGCCTAGCAATCAGCCCCAGCATTTT.

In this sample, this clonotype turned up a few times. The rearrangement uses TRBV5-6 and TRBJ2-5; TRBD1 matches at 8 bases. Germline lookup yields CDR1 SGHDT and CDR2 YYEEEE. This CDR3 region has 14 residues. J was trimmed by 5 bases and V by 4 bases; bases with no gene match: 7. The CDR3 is CASSRQGPWETQYF. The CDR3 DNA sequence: TGTGCCAGCAGCCGACAGGGGCCATGGGAGACCCAGTACTTC.

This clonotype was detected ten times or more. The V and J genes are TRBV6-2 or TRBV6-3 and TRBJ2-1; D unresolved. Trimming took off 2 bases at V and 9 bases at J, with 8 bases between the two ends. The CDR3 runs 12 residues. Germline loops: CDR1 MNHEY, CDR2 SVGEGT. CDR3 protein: CASSYPMGEQFF. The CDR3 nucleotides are TGTGCCAGCAGTTACCCAATGGGTGAGCAGTTCTTC.

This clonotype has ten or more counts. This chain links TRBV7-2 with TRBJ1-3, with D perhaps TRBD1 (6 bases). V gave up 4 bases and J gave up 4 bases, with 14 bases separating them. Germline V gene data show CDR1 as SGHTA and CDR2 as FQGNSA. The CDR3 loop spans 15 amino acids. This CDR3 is CASSSTGGQGNTIYF. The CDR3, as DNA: TGTGCCAGCAGCTCAACCGGGGGGCAAGGAAACACCATATATTTT.

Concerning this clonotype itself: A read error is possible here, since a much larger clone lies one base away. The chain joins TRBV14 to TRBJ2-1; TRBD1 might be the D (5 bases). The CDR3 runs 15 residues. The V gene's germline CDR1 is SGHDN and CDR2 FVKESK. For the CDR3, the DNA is TGTGCCAGCAGCCAAGGGCAGGGTGCCTACAATGAGCAGCTCTTC. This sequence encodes CASSQGQGAYNEQLF.

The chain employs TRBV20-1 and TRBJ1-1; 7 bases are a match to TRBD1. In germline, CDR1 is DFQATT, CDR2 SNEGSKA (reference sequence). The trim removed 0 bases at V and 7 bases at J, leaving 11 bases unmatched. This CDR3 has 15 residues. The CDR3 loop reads CSARDPQGGLGEAFF. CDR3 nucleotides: TGCAGTGCTAGAGATCCCCAGGGGGGATTGGGTGAAGCTTTCTTT.

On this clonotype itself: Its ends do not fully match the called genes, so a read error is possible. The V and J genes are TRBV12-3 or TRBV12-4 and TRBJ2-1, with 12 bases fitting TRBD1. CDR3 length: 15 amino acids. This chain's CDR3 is CASRAGTGGFNERFF. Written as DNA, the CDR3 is TGTGCCAGCAGGGCCGGGACAGGGGGCTTCAATGAGCGGTTCTTC.

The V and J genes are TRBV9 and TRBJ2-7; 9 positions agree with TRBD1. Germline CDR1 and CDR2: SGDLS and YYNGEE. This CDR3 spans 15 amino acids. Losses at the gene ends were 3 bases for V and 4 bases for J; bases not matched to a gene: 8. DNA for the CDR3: TGTGCCAGCAGCGCGGGGGACAGGGAACCTTACGAGCAGTACTTC. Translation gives CASSAGDREPYEQYF.

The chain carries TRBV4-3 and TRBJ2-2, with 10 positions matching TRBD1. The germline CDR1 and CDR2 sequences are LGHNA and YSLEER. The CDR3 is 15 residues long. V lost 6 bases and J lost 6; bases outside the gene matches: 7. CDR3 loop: CASRDRTGGAGELFF. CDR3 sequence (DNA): TGCGCCAGCAGAGATCGGACAGGGGGGGCCGGGGAGCTGTTTTTT.

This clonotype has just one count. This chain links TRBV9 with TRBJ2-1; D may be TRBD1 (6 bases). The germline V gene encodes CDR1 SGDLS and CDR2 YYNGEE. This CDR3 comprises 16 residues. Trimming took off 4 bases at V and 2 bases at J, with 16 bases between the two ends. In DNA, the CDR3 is TGTGCCAGCAGCCCTCCGCACAGGGTCCCCTACAATGAGCAGTTCTTC. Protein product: CASSPPHRVPYNEQFF.

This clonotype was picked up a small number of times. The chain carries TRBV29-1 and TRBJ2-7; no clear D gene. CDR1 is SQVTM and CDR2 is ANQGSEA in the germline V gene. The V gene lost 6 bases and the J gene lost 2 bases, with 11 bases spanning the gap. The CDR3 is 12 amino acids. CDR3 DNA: TGCAGCGTCCCCGGGCCCGCCTACGAGCAGTACTTC. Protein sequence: CSVPGPAYEQYF.

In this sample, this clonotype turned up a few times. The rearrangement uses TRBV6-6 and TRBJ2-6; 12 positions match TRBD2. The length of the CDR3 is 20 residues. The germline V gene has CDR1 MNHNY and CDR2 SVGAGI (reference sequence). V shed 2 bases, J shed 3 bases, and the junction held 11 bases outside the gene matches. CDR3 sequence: CASSYPRTSGDGSGANVLTF. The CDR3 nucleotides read TGTGCCAGCAGTTACCCTCGGACTAGCGGGGATGGGAGTGGGGCCAACGTCCTGACTTTC.

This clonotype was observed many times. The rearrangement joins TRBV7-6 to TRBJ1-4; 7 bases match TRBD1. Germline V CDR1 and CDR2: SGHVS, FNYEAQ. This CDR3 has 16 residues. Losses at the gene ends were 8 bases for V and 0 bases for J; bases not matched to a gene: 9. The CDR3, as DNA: TGTGCCAGCGGGGGAACCGGGACAGCAACTAATGAAAAACTGTTTTTT. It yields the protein CASGGTGTATNEKLFF. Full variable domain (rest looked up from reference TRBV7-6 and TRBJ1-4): GAGVSQSPRYKVTKRGQDVALRCDPISGHVSLYWYRQALGQGPEFLTYFNYEAQQDKSGLPNDRFSAERPEGSISTLTIQRTEQRDSAMYRCASGGTGTATNEKLFFGSGTQLSVL.

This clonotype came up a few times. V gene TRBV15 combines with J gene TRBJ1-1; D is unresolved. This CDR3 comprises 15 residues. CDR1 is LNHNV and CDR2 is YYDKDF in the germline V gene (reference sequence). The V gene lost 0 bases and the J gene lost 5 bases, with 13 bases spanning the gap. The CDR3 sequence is CATSRDYVAGTEAFF. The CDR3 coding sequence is TGTGCCACCAGCAGAGATTATGTAGCGGGGACTGAAGCTTTCTTT.

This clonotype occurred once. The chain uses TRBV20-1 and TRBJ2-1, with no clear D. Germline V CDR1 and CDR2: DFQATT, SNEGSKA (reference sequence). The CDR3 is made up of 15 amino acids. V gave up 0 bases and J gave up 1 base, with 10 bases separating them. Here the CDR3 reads CSARDSLDSYNEQFF. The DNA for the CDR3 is TGCAGTGCTAGAGATTCCTTAGATTCCTACAATGAGCAGTTCTTC.

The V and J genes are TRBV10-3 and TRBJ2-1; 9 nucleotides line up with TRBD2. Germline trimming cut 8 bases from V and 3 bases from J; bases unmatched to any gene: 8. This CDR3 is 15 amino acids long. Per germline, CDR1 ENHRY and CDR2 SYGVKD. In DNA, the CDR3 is TGTGCCATCGGCGAGCGGGGGGACCGCTACAATGAGCAGTTCTTC. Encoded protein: CAIGERGDRYNEQFF.

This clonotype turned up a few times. CDR3 sequence reads: CSALPSGTVTEAFF. Here the CDR3 DNA reads TGCAGTGCCCTTCCCTCGGGGACAGTGACTGAAGCTTTCTTT. The chain is built from TRBV20-1 and TRBJ1-1; 7 nucleotides match TRBD1. V dropped 6 bases and J dropped 5; count of bases not matched to a gene: 12. Germline CDR1 and CDR2: DFQATT and SNEGSKA (reference sequence). This CDR3 has 14 residues.

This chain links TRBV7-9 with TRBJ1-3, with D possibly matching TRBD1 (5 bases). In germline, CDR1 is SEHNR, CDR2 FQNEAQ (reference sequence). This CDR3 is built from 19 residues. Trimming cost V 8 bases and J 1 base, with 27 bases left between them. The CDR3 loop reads CASGLWGRSPYKSGNTIYF. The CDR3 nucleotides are TGTGCCAGCGGGCTATGGGGACGATCGCCTTACAAATCTGGAAACACCATATATTTT. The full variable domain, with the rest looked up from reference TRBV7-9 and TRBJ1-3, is DTGVSQNPRHKITKRGQNVTFRCDPISEHNRLYWYRQTLGQGPEFLTYFQNEAQLEKSRLLSDRFSAERPKGSFSTLEIQRTEQGDSAMYLCASGLWGRSPYKSGNTIYFGEGSWLTVV.

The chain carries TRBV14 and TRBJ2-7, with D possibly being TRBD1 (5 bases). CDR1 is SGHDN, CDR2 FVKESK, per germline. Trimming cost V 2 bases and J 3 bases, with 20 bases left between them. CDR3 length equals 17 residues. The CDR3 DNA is TGTGCCAGCAGCCAAACCCAGGGTTATTGGGGAATCTACGAGCAGTACTTC. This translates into CASSQTQGYWGIYEQYF.